The rows below give T cell receptor beta chains drawn from one sample of a study of cytomegalovirus exposure and HLA in healthy donors. The method was immunoSEQ multiplex PCR; TCRdb's version includes in-frame clones alone and lacks a portion of them. The sample includes roughly 110,000 clones, 70% to 80% of them seen just once. The specimen was PBMCs. The receptors stem from a man in his fifties or sixties in good health and CMV-seronegative. The CDR3 runs from the conserved cysteine through the conserved F or W. The D gene is left open where the match is weak. Rows may omit the clone size; those that give it use once, few, many or a size class.

v_call,d_call,clone_size,j_call,cdr3_nt,cdr3_aa
TRBV5-1,NA,NA,TRBJ1-2,TGCGCCAGCAGCCCTTCCAGGGCAGGGAATTACAGAGTTATATATGGCTACACCTTC,CASSPSRAGNYRVIYGYTF
TRBV7-9,NA,NA,TRBJ1-1,TGTGCCAGCAGCTTATCTGGGCACGGAGCTTTCTTT,CASSLSGHGAFF
TRBV6-6,TRBD2,NA,TRBJ2-1,TGTGCCAGCAGCTCCTCGAGTCTAGCGGCTGAGCAGTTCTTC,CASSSSSLAAEQFF
TRBV4-1,NA,NA,TRBJ1-1,TGCGCCGGCAGCCCTCGCGAAGAGTTGAACACTGAAGCTTTCTTT,CAGSPREELNTEAFF
TRBV18,TRBD2,NA,TRBJ2-1,TGTGCCAGCTCACGAGTCTACGGGGGGGTACTAGGGCAGTTCTTC,CASSRVYGGVLGQFF
TRBV5-4,TRBD2,NA,TRBJ2-3,TGTGCCAGCAGCTACGGGGTTAGCGGGGAAACTAGCACAGATACGCAGTATTTT,CASSYGVSGETSTDTQYF
TRBV6-1,TRBD1,NA,TRBJ1-1,TGTGCCAGCAGTGTCCCGACAGGGGCGGCTTTCTTT,CASSVPTGAAFF
TRBV2,NA,few,TRBJ1-5,TGTGCCAGCAGCGGCGGGAGGTGGGGTCAGCCCCAGCATTTT,CASSGGRWGQPQHF
TRBV5-4,TRBD2,NA,TRBJ2-7,TGTGCCAGCAGCTTGGGGGGACTAGCGGGGGTCTACGAGCAGTACTTC,CASSLGGLAGVYEQYF
TRBV10-3,NA,NA,TRBJ2-5,TGTGCCATCAGTGACGGGGAAGAGACCCAGTACTTC,CAISDGEETQYF
TRBV28,TRBD1,few,TRBJ1-5,TGTGCCAGCACCTCAGAGGGGACAGGGGGTACCAATCAGCCCCAGCATTTT,CASTSEGTGGTNQPQHF
TRBV28,NA,NA,TRBJ1-1,TGTGCCAGCAGTGGGCCACTGAGTATGAACACTGAAGCTTTCTTT,CASSGPLSMNTEAFF
TRBV28,TRBD1,NA,TRBJ2-1,TGTGCCAGCAGAAAACCTCCGGACAGGGGACTCATCAATGAGCAGTTCTTC,CASRKPPDRGLINEQFF
TRBV7-2,TRBD1,NA,TRBJ2-7,TGTGCCAGCAGTGCCAGAGACAGGGGGCGCGGCGAGCAGTACTTC,CASSARDRGRGEQYF
TRBV5-1,NA,NA,TRBJ1-4,TGCGCCAGCAGCTTGGATCCGTCTACTAATGAAAAACTGTTTTTT,CASSLDPSTNEKLFF
TRBV5-1,NA,NA,TRBJ1-1,TGCGCCAGCAGCTTGGTAGTTGAGAGCACTGAAGCTTTCTTT,CASSLVVESTEAFF
TRBV7-2,NA,NA,TRBJ2-7,TGTGCCAGTCTGCCCAGGGCACGTGGGTACGAGCAGTACTTC,CASLPRARGYEQYF
TRBV7-2,TRBD1,NA,TRBJ1-3,TGTGCCAGCAGCCCGGGACAGGGAGGATTCTTTCGTGGAAACACCATATATTTT,CASSPGQGGFFRGNTIYF
TRBV29-1,NA,NA,TRBJ2-1,TGCAGCGTTGTTAGGCGGCAGAAGACCTACAATGAGCAGTTCTTC,CSVVRRQKTYNEQFF
TRBV18,TRBD1,NA,TRBJ1-5,TGTGCCAGCTCACTGACAGGGCCAGGGGGAGGCAATCAGCCCCAGCATTTT,CASSLTGPGGGNQPQHF
TRBV7-2,TRBD1,NA,TRBJ1-5,TGTGCCAGCAGCCCGACAGGGTTTTCGGCTCAGCCCCAGCATTTT,CASSPTGFSAQPQHF
TRBV19,NA,NA,TRBJ2-3,TGTGCCAGTAGTATATGGTCAGGGGGCACAGATACGCAGTATTTT,CASSIWSGGTDTQYF
TRBV7-2,NA,NA,TRBJ1-1,TGTGCCAGCAGCCCTCTTTTCACTGAAGCTTTCTTT,CASSPLFTEAFF
TRBV4-1,NA,NA,TRBJ2-5,TGCGCCAGCAGCGCGGGGGCGGTGGGGCAAGAGACCCAGTACTTC,CASSAGAVGQETQYF
TRBV25-1,NA,NA,TRBJ2-3,TGTGCCAGCAGCAAACGTATTAACTCTAGCACAGATACGCAGTATTTT,CASSKRINSSTDTQYF
TRBV7-8,TRBD1,NA,TRBJ2-5,TGTGCCAGCAGCCCTTCGGGACAGGGAGGCGGAGAGACCCAGTACTTC,CASSPSGQGGGETQYF
TRBV7-9,TRBD1,once,TRBJ2-5,TGTGCCAGCAGCGCTGGGACAGGCTTCCAAGAGACCCAGTACTTC,CASSAGTGFQETQYF
TRBV19,TRBD1,NA,TRBJ2-2,TGTGCCAGTAGTAAGGACTTAGCGACAGGGGGCGGATCCGGGGAGCTGTTTTTT,CASSKDLATGGGSGELFF
TRBV9,NA,NA,TRBJ1-1,TGTGCGAGCAGCGTAGAGTGGGGACAGAACACTGAAGCTTTCTTT,CASSVEWGQNTEAFF
TRBV7-2,NA,NA,TRBJ2-3,TGTGCCAGCAGCTTAGGTTCCAGATCGAGCACAGATACGCAGTATTTT,CASSLGSRSSTDTQYF
TRBV29-1,TRBD1,NA,TRBJ2-3,TGCAGCGTCCCTACGGCAGGGGGTTCGGATACGCAGTATTTT,CSVPTAGGSDTQYF
TRBV7-2,NA,NA,TRBJ1-6,TGTGCCAGCAGCTTAGGCCTGAGGTCAAGCTCCTATAATTCACCCCTCCACTTT,CASSLGLRSSSYNSPLHF
TRBV5-8,TRBD1,NA,TRBJ1-2,TGTGCCAGCAGCCGCCGGACAGGAGACTATGGCTACACCTTC,CASSRRTGDYGYTF
TRBV21-1,NA,NA,TRBJ1-5,TGTGCCAGATTCCTATCCTCCGGGACAAATTATAGCAATCAGCCCCAGCATTTT,CARFLSSGTNYSNQPQHF
TRBV28,NA,NA,TRBJ2-1,TGTGCCAGCAGTAGGGGGGGGCCGGAAAAGAATGAGCAGTTCTTC,CASSRGGPEKNEQFF
TRBV7-9,TRBD1,NA,TRBJ2-7,TGTGCCAGCAGCTTATCCACGGGACAGGGCCCGGAGTACTTC,CASSLSTGQGPEYF
TRBV28,NA,NA,TRBJ2-3,TGTGCCAGCAGCCTTAGGGGGTACACGCAGTATTTT,CASSLRGYTQYF
TRBV7-3,TRBD1,NA,TRBJ1-6,TGTGCCAGCAGCCAAACGACAGGGTCCAGTTCACCCCTCCACTTT,CASSQTTGSSSPLHF
TRBV29-1,TRBD1,few,TRBJ2-5,TGCAGCGTCCACATTGGGACAGGGAGTCTCTATTTTGGCCAAGAGACCCAGTACTTC,CSVHIGTGSLYFGQETQYF
TRBV4-3,NA,NA,TRBJ1-4,TGCGCCAGCAGCCAAGAGTTCACAGGATTTAATGAAAAACTGTTTTTT,CASSQEFTGFNEKLFF
TRBV7-9,NA,once,TRBJ2-1,TGTGCCAGCAGCTTAGTTTCCCTCTCCAATGAGCAGTTCTTC,CASSLVSLSNEQFF
TRBV6-1,TRBD1,NA,TRBJ1-2,TGTGCCAGCAGTGAAGGGACCGGGACAGGGGGCGAGAGCTATGGCTACACCTTC,CASSEGTGTGGESYGYTF
TRBV6-5,NA,NA,TRBJ2-2,TGTGCCAGCGGAAGCTTACTTCAGGGTTACGGGGAGCTGTTTTTT,CASGSLLQGYGELFF
TRBV28,TRBD1,NA,TRBJ1-2,TGTGCCAGCAGAGACAGGGGAGGCTACACCTTC,CASRDRGGYTF
TRBV7-2,NA,few,TRBJ1-1,TGTGCCAGCAGCTTAGGAGCCAGGCAAAACACTGAAGCTTTCTTT,CASSLGARQNTEAFF
TRBV10-3,TRBD2,NA,TRBJ2-3,TGTGCCATCGGGACTAGCGGGGGGGCGGGGGATACGCAGTATTTT,CAIGTSGGAGDTQYF